This is a list of T cell receptor beta chains from one sample in a study of CD8+ T cells in alopecia areata. Profiled with immunoSEQ multiplex PCR; TCRdb holds only in-frame clones, not every one. The top ten hold under 5.5% of the sample, which has about 150,000 clones, 50% to 65% seen once. The sequenced sample consisted of CD4+ T cells sorted from blood. The source is a human donor in good health. CDR3s include the opening cysteine and the closing phenylalanine or tryptophan. The order of the fields is V gene, J gene, D gene, clone size, CDR3 protein, CDR3 DNA. A D gene is named only where the DNA matches it firmly. Only part of the rows carry a size: once, few, many, or a class if the clone is expanded.

v_call: TRBV15
j_call: TRBJ1-2
d_call: TRBD1
clone_size: many
cdr3_aa: CATSRETAGGHYGYTF
cdr3_nt: TGTGCCACCAGCAGAGAAACGGCAGGGGGACACTATGGCTACACCTTC

v_call: TRBV9
j_call: TRBJ1-2
d_call: .
clone_size: .
cdr3_aa: CASSEGLSGYTF
cdr3_nt: TGTGCCAGCAGCGAGGGGTTAAGCGGCTACACCTTC

v_call: TRBV28
j_call: TRBJ1-5
d_call: .
clone_size: few
cdr3_aa: CASSTEGVMGNQPQHF
cdr3_nt: TGTGCCAGCAGCACCGAGGGGGTTATGGGCAATCAGCCCCAGCATTTT

v_call: TRBV4-1
j_call: TRBJ1-5
d_call: .
clone_size: .
cdr3_aa: CASSQGLQGSRNQPQHF
cdr3_nt: TGCGCCAGCAGCCAAGGTCTACAGGGAAGTAGGAATCAGCCCCAGCATTTT

v_call: TRBV29-1
j_call: TRBJ2-3
d_call: TRBD2
clone_size: .
cdr3_aa: CSVATSGGTDTQYF
cdr3_nt: TGCAGCGTGGCGACTAGCGGGGGCACAGATACGCAGTATTTT

v_call: TRBV19
j_call: TRBJ2-2
d_call: .
clone_size: .
cdr3_aa: CATRDSLNTGELFF
cdr3_nt: TGTGCCACCCGGGACTCCTTGAACACCGGGGAGCTGTTTTTT

v_call: TRBV28
j_call: TRBJ2-2
d_call: .
clone_size: few
cdr3_aa: CASSAPGIYTGELFF
cdr3_nt: TGTGCCAGCAGTGCTCCGGGGATTTACACCGGGGAGCTGTTTTTT

v_call: TRBV30
j_call: TRBJ2-7
d_call: .
clone_size: .
cdr3_aa: CAWSVKYEQYF
cdr3_nt: TGTGCCTGGAGTGTGAAATACGAGCAGTACTTC

v_call: TRBV29-1
j_call: TRBJ1-1
d_call: TRBD1
clone_size: .
cdr3_aa: CSVAEWRRGNPEAFF
cdr3_nt: TGCAGCGTTGCCGAGTGGCGCAGGGGGAACCCTGAAGCTTTCTTT

v_call: TRBV29-1
j_call: TRBJ2-5
d_call: TRBD1
clone_size: few
cdr3_aa: CSVAGTGQETQYF
cdr3_nt: TGCAGCGTTGCCGGGACAGGACAAGAGACCCAGTACTTC

v_call: TRBV7-2
j_call: TRBJ2-2
d_call: .
clone_size: .
cdr3_aa: CASSRRGSGELFF
cdr3_nt: TGTGCCAGCAGCCGCAGAGGGAGCGGGGAGCTGTTTTTT

v_call: TRBV19
j_call: TRBJ2-2
d_call: .
clone_size: few
cdr3_aa: CASTSRRFGRQDTGELFF
cdr3_nt: TGTGCCAGTACCTCTCGGCGGTTTGGGCGCCAGGACACCGGGGAGCTGTTTTTT

v_call: TRBV15
j_call: TRBJ2-3
d_call: TRBD2
clone_size: few
cdr3_aa: CATSRGFTSGTDTQYF
cdr3_nt: TGTGCCACCAGCAGAGGATTCACTAGCGGGACTGATACGCAGTATTTT

v_call: TRBV27
j_call: TRBJ2-3
d_call: .
clone_size: few
cdr3_aa: CASSLRPTSPTDTQYF
cdr3_nt: TGTGCCAGCAGTTTACGTCCCACTTCCCCCACAGATACGCAGTATTTT

v_call: TRBV9
j_call: TRBJ2-1
d_call: .
clone_size: .
cdr3_aa: CASSVGIVGSEQFF
cdr3_nt: TGTGCCAGCAGCGTAGGAATTGTTGGGAGTGAGCAGTTCTTC

v_call: TRBV19
j_call: TRBJ2-1
d_call: .
clone_size: few
cdr3_aa: CASSKTRNAGYNEQFF
cdr3_nt: TGTGCCAGTAGTAAGACACGAAACGCTGGCTACAATGAGCAGTTCTTC